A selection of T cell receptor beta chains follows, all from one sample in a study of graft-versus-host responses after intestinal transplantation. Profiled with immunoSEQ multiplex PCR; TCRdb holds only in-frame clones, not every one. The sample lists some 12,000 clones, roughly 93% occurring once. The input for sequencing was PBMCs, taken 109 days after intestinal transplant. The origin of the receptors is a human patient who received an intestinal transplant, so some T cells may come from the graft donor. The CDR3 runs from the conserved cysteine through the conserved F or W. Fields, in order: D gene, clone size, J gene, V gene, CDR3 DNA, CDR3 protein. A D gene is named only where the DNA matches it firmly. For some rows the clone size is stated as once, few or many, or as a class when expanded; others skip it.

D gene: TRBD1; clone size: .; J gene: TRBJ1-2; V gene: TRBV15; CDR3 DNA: TGTGCCACCAGCAGAGTCTCAGGGGGTACCTATGGCTACACCTTC; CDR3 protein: CATSRVSGGTYGYTF
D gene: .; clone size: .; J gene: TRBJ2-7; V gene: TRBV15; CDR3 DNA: TGCGCCACCAGCAGTAGCCCTGTGCGTGTACAGCAGTACTTC; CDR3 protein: CATSSSPVRVQQYF
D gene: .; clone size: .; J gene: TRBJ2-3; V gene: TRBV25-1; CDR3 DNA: TGTGCCAGCAGTGAAGGCTGGGGACACCGCACAGATACGCAGTATTTT; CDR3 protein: CASSEGWGHRTDTQYF
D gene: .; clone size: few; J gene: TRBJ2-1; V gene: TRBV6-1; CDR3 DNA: TGTGCCAGCAGTGCCTCTAATCTAGCCTCCCCGGTCGATGAGCAGTTCTTC; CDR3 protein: CASSASNLASPVDEQFF
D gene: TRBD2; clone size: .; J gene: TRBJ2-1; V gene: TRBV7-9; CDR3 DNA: TGTGCCAGCAGCAGTGTGAGCGGGATGTGGGATGAGCAGTTCTTC; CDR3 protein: CASSSVSGMWDEQFF
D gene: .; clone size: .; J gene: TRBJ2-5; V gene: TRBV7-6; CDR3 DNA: TGTGCCAGCAGCTCGAGGTTGGAGACTACCCAGTACTTC; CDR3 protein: CASSSRLETTQYF
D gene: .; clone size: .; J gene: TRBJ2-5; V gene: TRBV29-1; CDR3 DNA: TGCAGCGTTGTCCGGGAGCGGGAGACCCAGTACTTC; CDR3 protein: CSVVRERETQYF
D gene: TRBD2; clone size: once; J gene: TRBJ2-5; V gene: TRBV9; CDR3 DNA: TGTGCCAGCAGCGTAGAGCCTAGCGGGATGGGGGAGACCCAGTACTTC; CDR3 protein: CASSVEPSGMGETQYF
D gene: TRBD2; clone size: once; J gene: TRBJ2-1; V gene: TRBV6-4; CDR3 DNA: TGTGCCAGCAGTGACGGGACTAGCGGGTACAATGAGCAGTTCTTC; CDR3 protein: CASSDGTSGYNEQFF
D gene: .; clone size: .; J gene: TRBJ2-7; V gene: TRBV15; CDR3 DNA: TGTGCCACCAGCAGGGACAGACGATCCTACGAGCAGTACTTC; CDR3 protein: CATSRDRRSYEQYF
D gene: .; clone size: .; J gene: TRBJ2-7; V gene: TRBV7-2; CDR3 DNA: TGTGCCAGCAGCATATGGGACAACTCCTACGAGCAGTACTTC; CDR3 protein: CASSIWDNSYEQYF
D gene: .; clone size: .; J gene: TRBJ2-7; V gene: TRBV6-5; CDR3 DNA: TGTGCCAGCAGTTACTCATTAGGGGGGCGCAGGGACGAGCAGTACTTC; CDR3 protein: CASSYSLGGRRDEQYF
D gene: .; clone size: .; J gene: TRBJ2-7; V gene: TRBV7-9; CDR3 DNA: TGTGCCAGCAGCCCTACAGGGACCTACGAGCAGTACTTC; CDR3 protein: CASSPTGTYEQYF
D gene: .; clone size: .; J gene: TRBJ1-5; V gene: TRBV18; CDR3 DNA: TGTGCCAGCTCACCAATCCCACCGGGCAAGGGAAATCAGCCCCAGCATTTT; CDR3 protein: CASSPIPPGKGNQPQHF
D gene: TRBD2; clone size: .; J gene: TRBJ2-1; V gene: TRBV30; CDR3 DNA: TGTGCCTGGAGTACTACCGGGACTAGCGGGATCTATGAGCAGTTCTTC; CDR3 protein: CAWSTTGTSGIYEQFF
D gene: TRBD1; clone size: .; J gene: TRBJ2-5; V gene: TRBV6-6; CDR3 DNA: TGTGCCAGCATCCAGGGGGCTCAGGAGACCCAGTACTTC; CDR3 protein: CASIQGAQETQYF
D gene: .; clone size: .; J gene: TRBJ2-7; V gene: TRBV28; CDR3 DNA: TGTGCCAGCAGTTCTCCTCTCCCCGAGCAGTACTTC; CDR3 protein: CASSSPLPEQYF
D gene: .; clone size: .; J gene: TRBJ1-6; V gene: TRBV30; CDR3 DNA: TGTGCCTGGAGGGCATACTCGGGCCGGCTTTCACCCCTCCACTTT; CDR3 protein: CAWRAYSGRLSPLHF
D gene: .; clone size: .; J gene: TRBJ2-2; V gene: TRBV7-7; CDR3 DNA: TGTGCCAGCAGCTCGACCGGGACGACCCACACCGGGGAGCTGTTTTTT; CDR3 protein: CASSSTGTTHTGELFF
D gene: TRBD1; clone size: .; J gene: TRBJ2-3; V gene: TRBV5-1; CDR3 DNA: TGCGCCAGCAGCTTTACGCTCGGGACAGACATCACAGATACGCAGTATTTT; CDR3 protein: CASSFTLGTDITDTQYF